Below are 27 T cell receptor beta chains sequenced from a single sample in a study of cytotoxic CD8 clonotypes in ibrutinib-treated CLL (dated by TCRdb to the early 2020s). The sample's time point label is to be understood as: roughly 2 years on ibrutinib. Libraries were built with the immunoSEQ multiplex PCR assay. The clones in this table, taken by TCRdb from immuneACCESS, are in-frame only. Not every clone is retained; where verified, under half of the shortfall comes from an unresolved V gene, and the cause of the rest is unknown. The sample profile shows 200,000 to 250,000 clones; around 70% of them were found once. The top ten clonotypes cover about 16% of the sample. The sequencing used PBMCs, collected after 24 months of ibrutinib treatment. The source of these receptors is a human donor with chronic lymphocytic leukemia.

This chain links TRBV9 with TRBJ2-1; 14 bases fit TRBD2. This CDR3 contains 16 residues. The germline gives CDR1 SGDLS, CDR2 YYNGEE. V lost 3 bases and J lost 6; bases outside the gene matches: 5. This CDR3 is CASSAGLAGGINEQFF. In DNA, the CDR3 is TGTGCCAGCAGCGCCGGACTAGCGGGAGGTATCAATGAGCAGTTCTTC.

V is TRBV4-2 and J is TRBJ1-4; 7 bases map to TRBD1. Germline CDR1 and CDR2: LGHNA and YNFKEQ. The trim removed 1 base at V and 8 bases at J, leaving 7 bases unmatched. There are 15 residues in the CDR3. The chain's CDR3 is CASSQVGQAGEKLFF. The DNA for the CDR3 is TGTGCCAGCAGCCAAGTTGGACAGGCCGGCGAAAAACTGTTTTTT.

This chain uses TRBV9 with TRBJ2-7, with D perhaps TRBD2 (6 bases). From germline, CDR1 is SGDLS and CDR2 YYNGEE. The germline V and J ends were trimmed by 0 bases and 6 bases, with 16 bases remaining between them. This CDR3 comprises 15 residues. This chain's CDR3 is CASSVDGGNGGEQYF. CDR3 DNA: TGTGCCAGCAGCGTAGATGGCGGGAATGGCGGCGAGCAGTACTTC.

The genes are TRBV7-9 and TRBJ1-1; possible D gene TRBD1, 6 bases. V gave up 5 bases and J gave up 6 bases, with 10 bases separating them. Germline CDR1 SEHNR, CDR2 FQNEAQ (reference sequence). The CDR3 totals 12 residues. As DNA, the CDR3 is TGTGCCAGCAGCCGACAGGACTCTGAAGCTTTCTTT. Translated, it gives CASSRQDSEAFF.

This chain joins TRBV7-9 and TRBJ1-4; no clear D. The germline V gene encodes CDR1 SEHNR and CDR2 FQNEAQ (reference sequence). This CDR3 comprises 13 residues. Trimming took 11 bases from V and 3 from J, leaving 13 bases between them. The CDR3, as DNA: TGTGCCTCTCAGTTTGGGGCTAATGAAAAACTGTTTTTT. It specifies CASQFGANEKLFF.

The rearrangement uses TRBV28 and TRBJ2-1; 16 bases are a match to TRBD2. The V and J ends lost 7 bases and 1 base, in that order; junction bases with no gene match: 10. CDR3 length: 19 residues. Looked up from germline, CDR1 is MDHEN and CDR2 is SYDVKM. CDR3 nucleotides: TGTGCCAGCACTACGGGACTAGCGGGAGGGCCAGGGTCCTACAATGAGCAGTTCTTC. It specifies CASTTGLAGGPGSYNEQFF.

The chain is built from TRBV9 and TRBJ2-3, with 7 bases identical to TRBD2. Germline-derived CDR1 and CDR2 are SGDLS and YYNGEE. Losses at the gene ends were 0 bases for V and 2 bases for J; bases not matched to a gene: 6. CDR3 size: 16 residues. This CDR3 reads CASSVDGGRVTDTQYF. The CDR3 bases are TGTGCCAGCAGCGTAGATGGTGGGAGGGTCACAGATACGCAGTATTTT.

This chain joins TRBV23-1 and TRBJ2-7; 7 bases map to TRBD2. TRBV23-1 is an ORF, with its function uncertain. After removal of 7 bases from V and 1 base from J, the junction contained 22 bases not matched to a gene. The CDR3 loop spans 19 amino acids. The CDR3 DNA is TGCGCCAGCATGGGTTGTGGCCGCAGACTAGCTCTACGTTCCTACGAGCAGTACTTC. Protein sequence: CASMGCGRRLALRSYEQYF.

This chain connects TRBV2 to TRBJ1-2, with a possible D match to TRBD1 (5 bases). The CDR3 is 12 residues long. From germline, CDR1 is SNHLY and CDR2 FYNNEI. V gave up 10 bases and J gave up 8 bases, with 17 bases separating them. The chain's CDR3 is CATLGGVEGYTF. The CDR3 DNA follows: TGTGCCACGCTCGGAGGGGTTGAAGGCTACACCTTC. Looking up the rest from reference TRBV2 and TRBJ1-2 gives the full variable domain: EPEVTQTPSHQVTQMGQEVILRCVPISNHLYFYWYRQILGQKVEFLVSFYNNEISEKSEIFDDQFSVERPDGSNFTLKIRSTKLEDSAMYFCATLGGVEGYTFGSGTRLTVV.

The chain uses TRBV7-2 and TRBJ2-7, with 9 bases that match TRBD2. Germline V lookup: CDR1 SGHTA, CDR2 FQGNSA. The CDR3 is made up of 13 amino acids. V gave up 5 bases and J gave up 7 bases; unmatched junction bases: 6. The CDR3 region has the DNA TGTGCCAGCAGCCCCCCGGGACTAGCAGAGCAGTACTTC. Residues: CASSPPGLAEQYF.

The V and J genes are TRBV29-1 and TRBJ2-1; 12 bases line up with TRBD2. The CDR3 is 15 amino acids. J lost 8 bases, V lost 1 base, and 6 bases had no gene match. From germline, CDR1 is SQVTM and CDR2 ANQGSEA. CDR3 coding DNA: TGCAGCGTTGAAGGACTAGCGGGAGTAAGCGATGAGCAGTTCTTC. Amino acid sequence: CSVEGLAGVSDEQFF.

The sample holds one count of this clone. The rearrangement uses TRBV27 and TRBJ2-7; 7 bases line up with TRBD1. J gave up 0 bases and V 7 bases, and 6 bases lay outside the gene matches. Germline CDR1 MNHEY, CDR2 SMNVEV (reference sequence). This CDR3 comprises 14 residues. CDR3 residues: CASNLQGPSYEQYF. CDR3 DNA sequence: TGTGCCAGCAACCTACAGGGGCCCTCCTACGAGCAGTACTTC.

This rearrangement joins TRBV6-5 to TRBJ1-5; TRBD1 matches 9 bases. Germline trimming cut 2 bases from V and 7 bases from J; bases unmatched to any gene: 9. The CDR3 consists of 16 residues. Germline V lookup: CDR1 MNHEY, CDR2 SVGAGI. The CDR3 protein is CASSYQGQGIGQPQHF. The DNA for the CDR3 is TGTGCCAGCAGTTACCAGGGACAGGGAATAGGGCAGCCCCAGCATTTT.

The V call is TRBV5-1, the J call TRBJ2-3; D not certain. There are 16 residues in the CDR3. Germline V lookup: CDR1 SGHRS, CDR2 YFSETQ. The V end lost 2 bases, the J end lost 0 bases, and 13 bases lay between the germline ends. CDR3: CASSLSGRTSTDTQYF. CDR3 sequence (DNA): TGCGCCAGCAGCTTATCCGGACGTACTAGCACAGATACGCAGTATTTT.

This clone was recorded a few times. V and J are TRBV28 and TRBJ1-1; D is unresolved. The CDR3 is made up of 12 amino acids. The germline V gene has CDR1 MDHEN and CDR2 SYDVKM. Trimming left V 8 bases short and J 3 bases short, with 10 bases between. The CDR3 DNA follows: TGTGCCAGCCGCCTGCTTGACACTGAAGCTTTCTTT. Its protein is CASRLLDTEAFF. Full variable domain (missing parts from reference TRBV28 and TRBJ1-1): DVKVTQSSRYLVKRTGEKVFLECVQDMDHENMFWYRQDPGLGLRLIYFSYDVKMKEKGDIPEGYSVSREKKERFSLILESASTNQTSMYLCASRLLDTEAFFGQGTRLTVV.

This chain uses TRBV7-9 with TRBJ1-4; D gene ambiguous. Germline-derived CDR1 and CDR2 are SEHNR and FQNEAQ (reference sequence). The CDR3 is 13 residues long. Trimming left V 3 bases short and J 12 bases short, with 14 bases between. CDR3 nucleotide sequence: TGTGCCAGCAGCTTTATGAGTGACGGACAACTGTTTTTT. Translation gives CASSFMSDGQLFF.

The J gene is TRBJ2-5, the V gene TRBV11-2; TRBD1 might be the D (6 bases). The CDR3 length is 14 residues. The V end lost 5 bases, the J end lost 2 bases, and 12 bases lay between the germline ends. The germline CDR1 and CDR2 sequences are SGHAT and FQNNGV. CDR3 region: CASSRGQLQETQYF. CDR3 nucleotides: TGTGCCAGCAGCCGAGGACAGCTTCAAGAGACCCAGTACTTC.

The genes are TRBV28 and TRBJ2-5; TRBD2 matches 9 bases. V shed 8 bases and J 3 bases; nucleotides not matched to a gene: 7. The CDR3 spans 14 residues. Germline V CDR1 and CDR2: MDHEN, SYDVKM. The chain's CDR3 is CASAPAGGEETQYF. In DNA form, the CDR3 reads TGTGCCAGCGCTCCTGCGGGAGGGGAAGAGACCCAGTACTTC.

Remarks on this clone: Other DNA sequences in the sample encode the same CDR3. The chain has TRBV18 and TRBJ2-7; D remains unclear. This CDR3 has 13 residues. CDR1 is KGHSH, CDR2 LQKENI, per germline. V was trimmed by 3 bases and J by 4 bases, leaving 10 bases between them. CDR3 region: CASSPLPEYEQYF. Here the CDR3 DNA reads TGTGCCAGCTCACCCCTGCCTGAATACGAGCAGTACTTC.

The chain joins TRBV6-1 to TRBJ2-7, with unresolved D. The CDR3 loop spans 13 amino acids. V dropped 5 bases and J dropped 3 bases, with 11 bases sitting between them. Germline-derived CDR1 and CDR2 are MNHNS and SASEGT. CDR3 bases: TGTGCCAGCAGTAGTAGGTTAGGCTACGAGCAGTACTTC. Its translation is CASSSRLGYEQYF.

The V gene is TRBV19, the J gene TRBJ2-1; D is uncertain. Trimming pared 2 bases from V and 3 bases from J, leaving 5 bases between. The CDR3 is 13 amino acids. CDR1 LNHDA and CDR2 SQIVND come from the germline V gene (reference sequence). CDR3 protein: CASSIKFYNEQFF. The CDR3 nucleotides read TGTGCCAGTAGTATAAAGTTCTACAATGAGCAGTTCTTC.

The chain employs TRBV6-1 and TRBJ1-2, with D hard to call. CDR3 length equals 15 residues. Germline assignment: CDR1 MNHNS and CDR2 SASEGT. V lost 2 bases, J lost 8 bases, and 18 bases lay in between. The CDR3 DNA reads as TGTGCCAGCAGTGAAATCGACACCACCCGACGGGGCTACACCTTC. Translation: CASSEIDTTRRGYTF.

The rearrangement joins TRBV10-3 to TRBJ2-2; 10 bases are shared with TRBD1. V shed 8 bases and J 5 bases; nucleotides not matched to a gene: 5. This CDR3 comprises 14 residues. CDR1 is ENHRY, CDR2 SYGVKD, per germline. CDR3 DNA sequence: TGTGCCATCTCCGGGACAGGGGTTACCGGGGAGCTGTTTTTT. Its translation is CAISGTGVTGELFF.

This clone appeared a single time. V gene TRBV5-4 combines with J gene TRBJ1-1, with TRBD1 identical over 8 bases. The CDR3 totals 14 residues. The V gene's germline CDR1 is SGHNT and CDR2 YYREEE (reference sequence). V shed 2 bases and J 1 base; nucleotides not matched to a gene: 1. The CDR3 sequence: CASSFDRGNTEAFF. The CDR3 region has the DNA TGTGCCAGCAGCTTTGACAGGGGGAACACTGAAGCTTTCTTT.

The CDR3 DNA is TGCAGCGTTGAAGATTGGCAGGGGGGGGAGACCCAGTACTTC. Its protein is CSVEDWQGGETQYF. The chain employs TRBV29-1 and TRBJ2-5; the D call may be TRBD1 or TRBD2 (7 bases each). Per germline, CDR1 SQVTM and CDR2 ANQGSEA. This CDR3 comprises 14 residues. Trimming pared 0 bases from V and 5 bases from J, leaving 13 bases between.

The rearrangement links TRBV6-5 to TRBJ1-2, with a tentative D call TRBD1 (5 bases). Trimming stripped 0 bases from V and 4 bases from J, with 9 bases between. The CDR3 runs 14 residues. Germline V gene sequence: CDR1 MNHEY, CDR2 SVGAGI. The CDR3 DNA follows: TGTGCCAGCAGTTACTCGCTCGGGACCTATGGCTACACCTTC. Residues: CASSYSLGTYGYTF.

The chain is built from TRBV10-2 and TRBJ2-7; TRBD2 might be the D (5 bases). The CDR3 sequence is 13 residues long. V was pared by 11 bases and J by 0 bases, with 14 bases between. CDR1 and CDR2 from the germline V gene are WSHSY and SAAADI. CDR3 in amino acids: CAGSSGYSYEQYF. The CDR3 DNA reads as TGCGCCGGATCCTCGGGGTACTCCTACGAGCAGTACTTC.